The TCR beta chain described here comes from a study of blood T cell repertoires in COVID-19. The trim removed 5 bases at V and 7 bases at J, leaving 7 bases unmatched. Germline CDR1 and CDR2: SEHNR and FQNEAQ (reference sequence). The CDR3 runs to 16 residues. Authors' analysis steps: Quantification of nucleated cells was approximated via reference gene primer amplification. Here immunoSEQ multiplex PCR was the method, and the copy in TCRdb shows in-frame clones only, minus some. That table furnishes V, J and clone size, whereas the DNA furnished D and trimming. Of approximately 190,000 clones in the sample, over 80% were seen once.

V and J are TRBV7-9 and TRBJ2-1; 14 nucleotides agree with TRBD2. This TCR was recovered from a woman in her thirties or forties with acute or convalescent COVID-19. The sequenced sample consisted of peripheral blood. This chain's CDR3 is CASSDRLAGGQNEQFF. In DNA form, the CDR3 reads TGTGCCAGCAGCGACAGACTAGCGGGAGGGCAAAATGAGCAGTTCTTC.